The 28 T cell receptor beta chains below come from one sample, sequenced in a study of tumor-infiltrating lymphocytes in localized non-small cell lung cancer. Using immunoSEQ multiplex PCR, the repertoire was profiled, and TCRdb retains in-frame clones only, with some absent. The table records some 17,000 clones, around 79% of them present only once. The specimen was lung tumor tissue. The receptors derive from a human donor with non-small cell lung cancer.

This clone was picked up one time. V gene TRBV15 combines with J gene TRBJ1-2; TRBD1 is a possible D gene (5 bases). Germline V CDR1 and CDR2: LNHNV, YYDKDF (reference sequence). V lost 1 base and J 5 bases, leaving 17 bases between the germline ends. This CDR3 spans 16 amino acids. The CDR3 DNA reads as TGTGCCACCAGCAGAGCCGGGAAGGGGATTTTGTATGGCTACACCTTC. Its translation: CATSRAGKGILYGYTF.

This chain uses TRBV5-4 with TRBJ2-1, with TRBD2 matching over 11 bases. V lost 4 bases and J lost 6; bases outside the gene matches: 9. The CDR3 sequence is 16 residues long. Germline V gene data show CDR1 as SGHNT and CDR2 as YYREEE (reference sequence). CDR3 sequence (DNA): TGTGCCAGCAGCCCAGGGTTACTAGCGGGAGCCAATGAGCAGTTCTTC. It is translated as CASSPGLLAGANEQFF.

The chain combines TRBV7-9 with TRBJ2-7; 8 bases align to TRBD2. The CDR3 runs to 15 residues. Germline CDR1 reads SEHNR; CDR2 reads FQNEAQ (reference sequence). Trimming removed 0 bases from V and 3 bases from J; junction bases left unmatched: 4. CDR3 nucleotides: TGTGCCAGCAGCTTAGCGACTAGCGCTCACTACGAGCAGTACTTC. Amino acids: CASSLATSAHYEQYF.

The CDR3 spells CASSYVQGLIAYEQYF. CDR3 DNA: TGTGCCAGCAGCTATGTCCAGGGACTCATAGCCTACGAGCAGTACTTC. This chain joins TRBV5-6 and TRBJ2-7, with D perhaps matching TRBD2 (6 bases). The germline V gene has CDR1 SGHDT and CDR2 YYEEEE. V was shortened by 3 bases and J by 2 bases, with 18 bases between the two germline ends. The CDR3 contains 16 residues.

The chain is built from TRBV27 and TRBJ1-1; unclear D gene. The CDR3 sequence is 13 residues long. Germline lookup yields CDR1 MNHEY and CDR2 SMNVEV (reference sequence). Trimming pared 6 bases from V and 2 bases from J, leaving 10 bases between. CDR3 amino acids: CASSYTPNTEAFF. Here the CDR3 DNA reads TGTGCCAGCAGCTACACACCAAACACTGAAGCTTTCTTT.

This clone showed up just a few times. The chain employs TRBV7-2 and TRBJ1-1; a weak D match, TRBD1 (5 bases). V lost 1 base, J lost 2 bases, and 8 bases lay in between. Germline V gene sequence: CDR1 SGHTA, CDR2 FQGNSA. The CDR3 is made up of 14 amino acids. The CDR3 DNA reads TGTGCCAGCAGCTTAGGGACAACAAACACTGAAGCTTTCTTT. Translating gives CASSLGTTNTEAFF.

The chain joins TRBV14 to TRBJ2-1, with D unresolved. The germline V and J ends were trimmed by 0 bases and 5 bases, with 8 bases remaining between them. Germline V lookup: CDR1 SGHDN, CDR2 FVKESK. The CDR3 consists of 14 residues. DNA for the CDR3: TGTGCCAGCAGCCAAGATCATGGTGACAATGAGCAGTTCTTC. It yields the protein CASSQDHGDNEQFF.

The rearrangement links TRBV7-2 to TRBJ2-1, with D possibly being TRBD2 (6 bases). Germline V gene data show CDR1 as SGHTA and CDR2 as FQGNSA. The V end lost 1 base, the J end lost 8 bases, and 12 bases lay between the germline ends. This CDR3 is built from 14 residues. The CDR3 sequence is CASSLGAGGYEQFF. In DNA form, the CDR3 reads TGTGCCAGCAGCTTAGGAGCGGGCGGGTATGAGCAGTTCTTC.

The chain uses TRBV27 and TRBJ2-1, with 11 bases that match TRBD2. Germline V gives CDR1 MNHEY, CDR2 SMNVEV (reference sequence). J gave up 3 bases and V 10 bases, and 8 bases lay outside the gene matches. This CDR3 region has 15 residues. The CDR3 spells CATMTGTSGYNEQFF. In DNA form, the CDR3 reads TGTGCCACCATGACCGGGACTAGCGGCTACAATGAGCAGTTCTTC.

The chain joins TRBV29-1 to TRBJ2-1; no reliable D call. From germline, CDR1 is SQVTM and CDR2 ANQGSEA. V dropped 4 bases and J dropped 8 bases, with 12 bases sitting between them. There are 12 residues in the CDR3. CDR3 DNA: TGCAGCGTTGCCCCCTCTCTGGATGAGCAGTTCTTC. Its translation is CSVAPSLDEQFF.

This rearrangement joins TRBV5-6 to TRBJ1-3; D perhaps matches TRBD1 (5 bases). V was pared by 0 bases and J by 5 bases, with 12 bases between. CDR1 is SGHDT, CDR2 YYEEEE, per germline. The CDR3 has 15 amino acids. Here the CDR3 DNA reads TGTGCCAGCAGCTTGGGCCCAGGGTTGCGAAACACCATATATTTT. It is translated as CASSLGPGLRNTIYF.

The V gene is TRBV19, the J gene TRBJ2-3; 10 bases align to TRBD1. The CDR3 consists of 16 residues. V was pared by 1 base and J by 1 base, with 2 bases of the junction left unmatched. CDR1 and CDR2 (germline): LNHDA, SQIVND (reference sequence). Here the CDR3 DNA reads TGTGCCAGTAGTATAGGTGGGACAGGGGGCACAGATACGCAGTATTTT. Translating gives CASSIGGTGGTDTQYF.

The chain combines TRBV30 with TRBJ2-2; D uncertain. V lost 3 bases and J lost 3, with 11 bases in between. This CDR3 comprises 14 residues. Germline CDR1 reads GTSNPN; CDR2 reads SVGIG (reference sequence). The CDR3: CAWRGPEDTGELFF. CDR3 nucleotide sequence: TGTGCCTGGAGGGGCCCCGAAGACACCGGGGAGCTGTTTTTT.

The rearrangement links TRBV7-2 to TRBJ2-2, with no clear D. CDR3 length: 14 amino acids. The germline V and J ends were trimmed by 5 bases and 4 bases, with 11 bases remaining between them. Per the germline V gene, CDR1 is SGHTA and CDR2 is FQGNSA. The CDR3 loop is CASSPRPGTGELFF. The CDR3 DNA sequence: TGTGCCAGCAGCCCGAGGCCGGGCACCGGGGAGCTGTTTTTT.

The rearrangement uses TRBV30 and TRBJ1-2, with TRBD1 identical over 7 bases. V lost 1 base to trimming and J lost 6 bases; unmatched junction nucleotides: 8. Per the germline V gene, CDR1 is GTSNPN and CDR2 is SVGIG (reference sequence). This CDR3 is built from 14 residues. Here the CDR3 reads CAWSGQPGGHGYTF. The CDR3 nucleotides read TGTGCCTGGAGTGGGCAGCCAGGGGGGCATGGCTACACCTTC. Combining the CDR3 with reference TRBV30 and TRBJ1-2 gives the whole variable domain SQTIHQWPATLVQPVGSPLSLECTVEGTSNPNLYWYRQAAGRGLQLLFYSVGIGQISSEVPQNLSASRPQDRQFILSSKKLLLSDSGFYLCAWSGQPGGHGYTFGSGTRLTVV.

This sequence joins TRBV5-4 and TRBJ1-2; unclear D gene. CDR1 is SGHNT and CDR2 is YYREEE in the germline V gene (reference sequence). This CDR3 comprises 13 residues. The V gene lost 0 bases and the J gene lost 2 bases, with 5 bases spanning the gap. The CDR3 sequence is CASSLVRNYGYTF. The CDR3 DNA reads TGTGCCAGCAGCTTGGTCCGAAACTATGGCTACACCTTC.

The chain employs TRBV9 and TRBJ2-3, with D possibly being TRBD2 (7 bases). The CDR3 covers 15 residues. V gave up 0 bases and J gave up 4 bases, with 12 bases separating them. From germline, CDR1 is SGDLS and CDR2 YYNGEE. CDR3: CASSVDRGGPDTQYF. The CDR3 bases are TGTGCCAGCAGCGTAGATAGGGGGGGTCCAGATACGCAGTATTTT.

V is TRBV29-1 and J is TRBJ2-3, with D possibly being TRBD1 or TRBD2 (5 bases each). Trimming cost V 4 bases and J 2 bases, with 19 bases left between them. The CDR3 covers 16 residues. CDR1 and CDR2 from the germline V gene are SQVTM and ANQGSEA. CDR3: CSVGVGLMGVTDTQYF. Written as DNA, the CDR3 is TGCAGCGTTGGGGTAGGACTGATGGGGGTCACAGATACGCAGTATTTT.

This rearrangement joins TRBV29-1 to TRBJ2-6, with 8 positions matching TRBD1. Per the germline V gene, CDR1 is SQVTM and CDR2 is ANQGSEA. Trimming took 5 bases from V and 2 from J; bases not matched to a gene: 11. This CDR3 is 17 amino acids long. CDR3 DNA: TGCAGCGTTTCAAAAGGACAGGGAATCGCTGGGGCCAACGTCCTGACTTTC. It encodes CSVSKGQGIAGANVLTF.

The V gene is TRBV6-4, the J gene TRBJ2-2; a weak D match, TRBD1 (5 bases). V lost 5 bases and J 5 bases, leaving 15 bases between the germline ends. The CDR3 length is 15 residues. The germline CDR1 and CDR2 sequences are MRHNA and SNTAGT. CDR3 nucleotide sequence: TGTGCCAGCAGTCCGGACAACCTCGAGACCGGGGAGCTGTTTTTT. It yields the protein CASSPDNLETGELFF.

The chain is built from TRBV7-2 and TRBJ2-7; TRBD2 matches at 11 bases. The germline CDR1 and CDR2 sequences are SGHTA and FQGNSA. V gave up 9 bases and J gave up 6 bases; unmatched junction bases: 13. This CDR3 region has 15 residues. The CDR3 reads CASSNSLAGGGEQYF. The CDR3 DNA reads as TGTGCCAGTTCCAACTCCCTAGCGGGAGGCGGCGAGCAGTACTTC.

This clone counts as medium-sized. V usage is TRBV7-8 and J usage is TRBJ2-7; D perhaps matches TRBD2 (5 bases). Germline V gene sequence: CDR1 SGHVS, CDR2 FQNEAQ. This CDR3 region has 13 residues. Trimming took off 3 bases at V and 3 bases at J, with 9 bases between the two ends. The CDR3 coding sequence is TGTGCCAGCAGCTTTACTAGAGACTACGAGCAGTACTTC. It is translated as CASSFTRDYEQYF.

This clone was detected once. An end of the junction does not agree with germline; a read error may underlie this. This rearrangement joins TRBV7-7 to TRBJ2-5; 12 bases agree with TRBD2. Germline assignment: CDR1 SSHAT and CDR2 FNYEAQ (reference sequence). The CDR3 contains 21 residues. CDR3 coding DNA: TGTGCTAGCAGCTTACACCCGGGCCTAGCGGGAGGGCCTCTGGAGCAAGAGACCCAGTACTTC. The encoded protein is CASSLHPGLAGGPLEQETQYF.

This chain joins TRBV6-1 and TRBJ2-7; D is unclear. Trimming took 11 bases from V and 5 from J, leaving 13 bases between them. Per germline, CDR1 MNHNS and CDR2 SASEGT. The CDR3 spans 11 residues. In nucleotides, the CDR3 is TGTGCCGCCAAAGGGTCACACGAGCAGTACTTC. It translates to CAAKGSHEQYF.

This clone has only a few counts. Other DNA sequences from this sample encode an identical CDR3 as well. The rearrangement links TRBV2 to TRBJ2-6, with D perhaps TRBD2 (5 bases). This CDR3 contains 17 residues. Trimming pared 4 bases from V and 0 bases from J, leaving 13 bases between. Looked up from germline, CDR1 is SNHLY and CDR2 is FYNNEI. The CDR3 reads CASSGGPPGSGANVLTF. CDR3 nucleotides: TGTGCCAGCAGTGGCGGGCCTCCGGGCTCTGGGGCCAACGTCCTGACTTTC.

This chain connects TRBV6-1 to TRBJ2-1, with TRBD2 identical over 7 bases. The junction had 13 bases not matched to a gene; V was cut back by 0 bases and J by 8 bases. Germline values: CDR1 MNHNS, CDR2 SASEGT. This CDR3 is 17 amino acids long. The CDR3 DNA reads TGTGCCAGCAGTGAAGCGCCCCTCGGAGCGGGAAGGGATGAGCAGTTCTTC. It translates to CASSEAPLGAGRDEQFF.

The rearrangement joins TRBV2 to TRBJ2-3; possible D gene TRBD1, 5 bases. CDR1 is SNHLY and CDR2 is FYNNEI in the germline V gene. This CDR3 contains 15 residues. Trimming cost V 6 bases and J 4 bases, with 17 bases left between them. CDR3 sequence (DNA): TGTGCCAGCAGACGGGCGACAGCCTCGGCAGATACGCAGTATTTT. Protein: CASRRATASADTQYF.

This clone is deemed medium-sized. J is TRBJ2-7 and V is TRBV5-1, with TRBD2 identical over 8 bases. V lost 4 bases, J lost 3 bases, and 9 bases stayed unmatched. Germline V gives CDR1 SGHRS, CDR2 YFSETQ. The CDR3 has 15 amino acids. CDR3 in DNA: TGCGCCAGCAGCCCCGCAGCGGGAGACATCTACGAGCAGTACTTC. The encoded protein is CASSPAAGDIYEQYF. The full variable domain, with the rest looked up from reference TRBV5-1 and TRBJ2-7, is KAGVTQTPRYLIKTRGQQVTLSCSPISGHRSVSWYQQTPGQGLQFLFEYFSETQRNKGNFPGRFSGRQFSNSRSEMNVSTLELGDSALYLCASSPAAGDIYEQYFGPGTRLTVT.